This TCR beta chain originates from a study of blood T cell repertoires in COVID-19. The wider study: Researchers got acute and convalescent COVID-19 samples from the United States, Italy and Spain. PBMCs, B-cell-depleted T cells, or T cells provided the cDNA or gDNA that made up the material.

V lost 1 base to trimming and J lost 5 bases, with 15 bases between them. The germline CDR1 and CDR2 sequences are SGHAT and FQNNGV. This CDR3 is 15 amino acids long. This clone has more than one count but fewer than ten. Assay: immunoSEQ multiplex PCR; the TCRdb copy retains only in-frame clones and omits some. The top ten clones hold roughly 7% of a sample with around 200,000 clones, around 87% of them seen once. Sequencing was performed on peripheral blood. The V call is TRBV11-2, the J call TRBJ2-7, with D unresolved. This TCR derives from a woman older than 75 in a cohort sampled during active or convalescent COVID-19. The CDR3 sequence: CASSLVGSSFHEQYF. Here the CDR3 DNA reads TGTGCCAGCAGCTTAGTCGGGTCCTCTTTCCACGAGCAGTACTTC.